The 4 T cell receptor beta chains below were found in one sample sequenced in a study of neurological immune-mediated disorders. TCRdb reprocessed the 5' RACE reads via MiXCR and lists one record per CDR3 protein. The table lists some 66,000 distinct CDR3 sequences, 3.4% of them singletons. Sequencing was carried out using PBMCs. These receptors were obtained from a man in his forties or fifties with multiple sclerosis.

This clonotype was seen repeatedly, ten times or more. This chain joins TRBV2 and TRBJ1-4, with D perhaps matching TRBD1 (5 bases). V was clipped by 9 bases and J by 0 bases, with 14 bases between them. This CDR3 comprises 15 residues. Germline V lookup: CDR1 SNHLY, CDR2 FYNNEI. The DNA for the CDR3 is TGTGCCAGGGGATTCGACAGTGCAACTAATGAAAAACTGTTTTTT. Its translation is CARGFDSATNEKLFF.

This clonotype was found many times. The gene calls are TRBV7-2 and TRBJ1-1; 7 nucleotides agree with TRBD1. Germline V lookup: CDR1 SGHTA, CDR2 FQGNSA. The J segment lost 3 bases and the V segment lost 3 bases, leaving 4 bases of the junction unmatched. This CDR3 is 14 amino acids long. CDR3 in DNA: TGTGCCAGCAGCTTTCCAGGGGGTGACACTGAAGCTTTCTTT. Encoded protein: CASSFPGGDTEAFF.

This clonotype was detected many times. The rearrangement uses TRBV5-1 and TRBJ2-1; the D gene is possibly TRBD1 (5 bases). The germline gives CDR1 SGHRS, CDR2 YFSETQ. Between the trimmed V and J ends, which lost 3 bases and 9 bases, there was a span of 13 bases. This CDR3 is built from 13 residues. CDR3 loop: CASSSQGGVEQFF. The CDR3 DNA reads TGCGCCAGCAGCTCGCAGGGTGGGGTTGAGCAGTTCTTC.

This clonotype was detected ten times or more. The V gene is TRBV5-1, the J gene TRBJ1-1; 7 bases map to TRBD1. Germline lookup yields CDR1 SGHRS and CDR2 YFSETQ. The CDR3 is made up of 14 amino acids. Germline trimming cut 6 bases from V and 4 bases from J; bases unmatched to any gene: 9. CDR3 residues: CASTSNYRGTEAFF. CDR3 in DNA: TGCGCCAGCACCTCGAACTACAGGGGCACTGAAGCTTTCTTT.